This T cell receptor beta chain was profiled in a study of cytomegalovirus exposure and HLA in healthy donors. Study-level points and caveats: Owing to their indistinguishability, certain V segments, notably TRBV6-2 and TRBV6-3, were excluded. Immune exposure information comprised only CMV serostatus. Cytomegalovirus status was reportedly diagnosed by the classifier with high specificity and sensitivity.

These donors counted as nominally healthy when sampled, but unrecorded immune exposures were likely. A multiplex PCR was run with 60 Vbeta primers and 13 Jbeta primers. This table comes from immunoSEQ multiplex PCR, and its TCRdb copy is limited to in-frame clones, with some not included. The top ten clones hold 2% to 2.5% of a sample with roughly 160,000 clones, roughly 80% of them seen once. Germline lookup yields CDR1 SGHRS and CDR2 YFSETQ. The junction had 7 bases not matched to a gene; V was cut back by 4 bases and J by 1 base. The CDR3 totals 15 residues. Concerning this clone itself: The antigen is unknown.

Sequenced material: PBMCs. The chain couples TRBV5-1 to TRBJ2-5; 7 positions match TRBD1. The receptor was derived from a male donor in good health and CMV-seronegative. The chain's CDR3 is CASSMRTGIQETQYF. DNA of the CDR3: TGCGCCAGCAGCATGCGGACAGGCATCCAAGAGACCCAGTACTTC.